Below, 22 T cell receptor beta chains from the same sample are listed, as sequenced in a study of chemoradiotherapy in HPV16-positive cancers. Only in-frame clones appear in the TCRdb table, and some are missing; sequencing was by immunoSEQ multiplex PCR. The sample has 9,500 or so clones; around four fifths are singletons. Sequences were derived from tumor tissue, sampled from a patient who underwent chemoradiotherapy. The receptors here all came from a human donor with HPV-associated anogenital cancer.

The table lists this clone with a count of one. The chain links TRBV2 to TRBJ2-3; a weak D match, TRBD1 (6 bases). Germline V CDR1 and CDR2: SNHLY, FYNNEI. This CDR3 region has 12 residues. V was shortened by 3 bases and J by 5 bases, with 6 bases between the two germline ends. CDR3 sequence (DNA): TGTGCCAGCAGTGACAGGGGAGATACGCAGTATTTT. Its protein is CASSDRGDTQYF.

The rearrangement joins TRBV7-6 to TRBJ2-2, with D uncertain. The CDR3 runs to 16 residues. The ends were cut back, 3 bases at V and 4 bases at J, with 15 bases in the middle. Germline V gene sequence: CDR1 SGHVS, CDR2 FNYEAQ. The CDR3 DNA follows: TGTGCCAGCAGCTTGGGTCGGACCCCGGGCACCGGGGAGCTGTTTTTT. Amino acid sequence: CASSLGRTPGTGELFF. Combining the CDR3 with reference TRBV7-6 and TRBJ2-2 gives the whole variable domain GAGVSQSPRYKVTKRGQDVALRCDPISGHVSLYWYRQALGQGPEFLTYFNYEAQQDKSGLPNDRFSAERPEGSISTLTIQRTEQRDSAMYRCASSLGRTPGTGELFFGEGSRLTVL.

The J gene is TRBJ2-7, the V gene TRBV5-1; the match to TRBD2 covers 10 bases. This CDR3 contains 20 residues. Per the germline V gene, CDR1 is SGHRS and CDR2 is YFSETQ. Germline trimming cut 3 bases from V and 0 bases from J; bases unmatched to any gene: 18. The CDR3 region is CASSSTPSGGPSAPSYEQYF. The CDR3 DNA reads TGCGCCAGCAGCTCGACTCCTAGCGGGGGACCCTCAGCCCCCTCCTACGAGCAGTACTTC.

The chain carries TRBV6-6 and TRBJ1-2; D not certain. The germline CDR1 and CDR2 sequences are MNHNY and SVGAGI (reference sequence). The CDR3 has 14 residues. Trimming took off 2 bases at V and 8 bases at J, with 15 bases between the two ends. DNA for the CDR3: TGTGCCAGCAGTTACCCCGAGGGCCTTAGGGGCTACACCTTC. It yields the protein CASSYPEGLRGYTF.

This chain joins TRBV11-2 and TRBJ2-3; TRBD2 aligns across 11 bases. The CDR3 covers 17 residues. Germline-derived CDR1 and CDR2 are SGHAT and FQNNGV. J lost 6 bases, V lost 1 base, and 9 bases had no gene match. CDR3 in DNA: TGTGCCAGCAGCTTAGCTATTAAGGCTAGCGGGGGGGATACGCAGTATTTT. It is translated as CASSLAIKASGGDTQYF.

CDR3 nucleotides: TGTGCCAGTAGTACCGTCAGCGTCCCTAACTATGGCTACACCTTC. This codes for CASSTVSVPNYGYTF. The chain employs TRBV19 and TRBJ1-2; no reliable D call. The germline V gene encodes CDR1 LNHDA and CDR2 SQIVND (reference sequence). V lost 4 bases to trimming and J lost 0 bases, with 12 bases between them. CDR3 size: 15 residues.

The rearrangement joins TRBV27 to TRBJ2-7; 7 bases are a match to TRBD1. Germline-derived CDR1 and CDR2 are MNHEY and SMNVEV (reference sequence). The CDR3 runs to 14 residues. V shed 6 bases and J 5 bases; nucleotides not matched to a gene: 10. CDR3 protein: CASRTTGFVHEQYF. The CDR3 DNA reads as TGTGCCAGCAGGACGACAGGGTTCGTCCACGAGCAGTACTTC.

This rearrangement joins TRBV7-3 to TRBJ1-2; D may be TRBD1 (5 bases). Germline V gene lookup returns CDR1 SGHTA and CDR2 FQGTGA. The CDR3 sequence is 14 residues long. V lost 5 bases to trimming and J lost 7 bases, with 17 bases between them. CDR3 bases: TGTGCCAGCAGCCCCACGGGGGAGTTGGGTGGCTACACCTTC. It is translated as CASSPTGELGGYTF.

This rearrangement joins TRBV30 to TRBJ2-3; D is undetermined. The CDR3 covers 14 residues. The V gene's germline CDR1 is GTSNPN and CDR2 SVGIG (reference sequence). V was shortened by 0 bases and J by 2 bases, with 9 bases between the two germline ends. The CDR3 is CAWSVSRPTDTQYF. CDR3 sequence (DNA): TGTGCCTGGAGTGTATCTAGACCCACAGATACGCAGTATTTT. Based on the CDR3 plus reference TRBV30 and TRBJ2-3, the full variable domain is SQTIHQWPATLVQPVGSPLSLECTVEGTSNPNLYWYRQAAGRGLQLLFYSVGIGQISSEVPQNLSASRPQDRQFILSSKKLLLSDSGFYLCAWSVSRPTDTQYFGPGTRLTVL.

This clone was recorded a few times. The chain uses TRBV6-1 and TRBJ1-6; 8 bases line up with TRBD1. V trimming: 10 bases; J trimming: 5 bases; junction bases outside the gene matches: 10. Looked up from germline, CDR1 is MNHNS and CDR2 is SASEGT. This CDR3 comprises 15 residues. The CDR3 coding sequence is TGTGCCACCGAGACAGGGGAAATGAATAATTCACCCCTCCACTTT. Amino acid sequence: CATETGEMNNSPLHF.

V usage is TRBV10-3 and J usage is TRBJ1-2; 7 bases are a match to TRBD1. Germline lookup yields CDR1 ENHRY and CDR2 SYGVKD. The J segment lost 8 bases and the V segment lost 6 bases, leaving 15 bases of the junction unmatched. The CDR3 extends over 15 amino acids. The CDR3 sequence: CAISGQETSAGGYTF. The CDR3 DNA sequence: TGTGCCATCAGCGGACAGGAGACCTCGGCGGGCGGCTACACCTTC.

CDR3 DNA sequence: TGTGCCAGTAGGGGACAGGGGGCCGTAAATCAGCCCCAGCATTTT. It yields the protein CASRGQGAVNQPQHF. The V call is TRBV19, the J call TRBJ1-5, with 12 bases matching TRBD1. The CDR3 spans 15 residues. V shed 6 bases, J shed 4 bases, and the junction held 4 bases outside the gene matches. Germline CDR1 LNHDA, CDR2 SQIVND (reference sequence).

The genes are TRBV12-5 and TRBJ2-2; D not resolved. Germline V lookup: CDR1 LGHNT, CDR2 FRNRAP. V gave up 1 base and J gave up 1 base, with 7 bases separating them. This CDR3 contains 15 residues. The CDR3 DNA follows: TGTGCTAGTGGTTTGGGATCTTTGAACACCGGGGAGCTGTTTTTT. Translation: CASGLGSLNTGELFF.

This clone showed up just once. The chain recombines TRBV30 with TRBJ1-1; 9 bases fit TRBD1. J was trimmed by 5 bases and V by 5 bases; bases with no gene match: 9. The CDR3 loop spans 14 amino acids. CDR1 is GTSNPN, CDR2 SVGIG, per germline (reference sequence). CDR3 DNA: TGTGCCTGGGATGCCGGGACAGGGTCAACTGAAGCTTTCTTT. Protein sequence: CAWDAGTGSTEAFF.

The chain combines TRBV19 with TRBJ2-7; no clear D gene. CDR3 size: 14 residues. V shed 1 base and J shed 0 bases, with 7 bases lying between them. The V gene's germline CDR1 is LNHDA and CDR2 SQIVND (reference sequence). The CDR3: CASSIVPDSYEQYF. The CDR3 coding sequence is TGTGCCAGTAGTATAGTTCCAGACTCCTACGAGCAGTACTTC.

The chain carries TRBV7-6 and TRBJ2-7, with D unclear. The V gene lost 3 bases and the J gene lost 6 bases, with 9 bases spanning the gap. The germline gives CDR1 SGHVS, CDR2 FNYEAQ. The CDR3 is 12 amino acids. The DNA of the CDR3 is TGTGCCAGCAGCTTCATAGGTTCCGAGCAGTACTTC. It encodes CASSFIGSEQYF.

The chain couples TRBV18 to TRBJ1-1; D ambiguous. The CDR3 is 14 residues long. Germline CDR1 reads KGHSH; CDR2 reads LQKENI. Trimming took 6 bases from V and 4 from J, leaving 15 bases between them. The CDR3 sequence is CASSQAAPRTEAFF. CDR3 nucleotide sequence: TGTGCCAGCTCCCAGGCGGCGCCCCGCACTGAAGCTTTCTTT.

J is TRBJ1-2 and V is TRBV2, with D uncertain. V was pared by 4 bases and J by 3 bases, with 15 bases between. The V gene's germline CDR1 is SNHLY and CDR2 FYNNEI. The CDR3 has 15 residues. CDR3 DNA: TGTGCCAGCAGTGTACCCGCGAGAGAGGACTATGGCTACACCTTC. This encodes CASSVPAREDYGYTF.

There are a few counts of this clone. The rearrangement joins TRBV6-5 to TRBJ2-7, with 7 bases matching TRBD2. The ends lost 4 bases at V and 2 bases at J; junction bases unmatched: 5. This CDR3 is 14 amino acids long. Germline V gene data show CDR1 as MNHEY and CDR2 as SVGAGI. The CDR3 protein is CASSLHGRPYEQYF. Written as DNA, the CDR3 is TGTGCCAGCAGTTTGCACGGGAGGCCCTACGAGCAGTACTTC.

This clone is medium-sized (0.01 to 0.1%) within its sample. The chain is built from TRBV5-1 and TRBJ2-5; D unclear. The V end lost 1 base, the J end lost 2 bases, and 6 bases lay between the germline ends. Looked up from germline, CDR1 is SGHRS and CDR2 is YFSETQ. The CDR3 has 13 residues. The CDR3 sequence is CASSLLGQETQYF. The CDR3 region has the DNA TGCGCCAGCAGCTTGTTAGGGCAAGAGACCCAGTACTTC.

This rearrangement joins TRBV28 to TRBJ1-1; 10 bases are a match to TRBD1. This CDR3 is 13 amino acids long. Trimming cost V 3 bases and J 7 bases; bases outside gene matches: 2. The germline V gene encodes CDR1 MDHEN and CDR2 SYDVKM. CDR3 nucleotide sequence: TGTGCCAGCAGTTTCTGGACAGGGGGTGAAGCTTTCTTT. It yields the protein CASSFWTGGEAFF.

The rearrangement links TRBV6-5 to TRBJ1-5; D perhaps matches TRBD1 (5 bases). CDR3 size: 13 residues. Deletions cut 6 bases from V and 2 bases from J, with 8 bases between. In germline, CDR1 is MNHEY, CDR2 SVGAGI. This CDR3 is CASRRGGNQPQHF. For the CDR3, the DNA is TGTGCCAGCAGGAGGGGAGGCAATCAGCCCCAGCATTTT.